The TCR beta chain described here comes from a study of T cell changes during pregnancy in multiple sclerosis. Clones were sequenced by immunoSEQ multiplex PCR, and TCRdb holds only the in-frame ones, with some missing. This table holds approximately 40,000 clones, 90% to 95% found once. Per the germline V gene, CDR1 is SGHRS and CDR2 is YFSETQ. Trimming cost V 2 bases and J 2 bases; bases outside gene matches: 4. The CDR3 length is 15 residues. The origin of this receptor is a female donor with multiple sclerosis, enrolled in a pregnancy study. The material was CD4+ T cells from peripheral blood mononuclear cells, obtained in the third trimester of pregnancy. The chain has TRBV5-1 and TRBJ1-2, with 9 bases aligning to TRBD1. CDR3 sequence reads: CASSFGQGRNYGYTF. As DNA, the CDR3 is TGCGCCAGCAGCTTCGGACAGGGGAGGAACTATGGCTACACCTTC. The full variable domain, in which reference TRBV5-1 and TRBJ1-2 provide the parts outside the CDR3, is KAGVTQTPRYLIKTRGQQVTLSCSPISGHRSVSWYQQTPGQGLQFLFEYFSETQRNKGNFPGRFSGRQFSNSRSEMNVSTLELGDSALYLCASSFGQGRNYGYTFGSGTRLTVV.